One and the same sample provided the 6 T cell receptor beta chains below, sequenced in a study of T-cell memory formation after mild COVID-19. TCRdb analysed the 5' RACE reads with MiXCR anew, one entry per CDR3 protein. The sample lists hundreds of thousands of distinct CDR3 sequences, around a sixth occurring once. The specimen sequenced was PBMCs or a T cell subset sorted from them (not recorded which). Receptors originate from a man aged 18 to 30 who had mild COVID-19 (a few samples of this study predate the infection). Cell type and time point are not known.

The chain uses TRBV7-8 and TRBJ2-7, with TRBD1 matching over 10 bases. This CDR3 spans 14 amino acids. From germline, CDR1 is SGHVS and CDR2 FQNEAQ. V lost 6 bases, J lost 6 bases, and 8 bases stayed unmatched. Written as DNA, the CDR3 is TGTGCCAGCAGAAGTAGACAGGGGGCCCTCGAGCAGTACTTC. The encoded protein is CASRSRQGALEQYF.

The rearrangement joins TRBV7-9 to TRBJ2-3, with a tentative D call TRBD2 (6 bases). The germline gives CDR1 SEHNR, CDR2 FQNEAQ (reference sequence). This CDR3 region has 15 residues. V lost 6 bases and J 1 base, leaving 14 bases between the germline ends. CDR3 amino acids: CASRYLAFRTDTQYF. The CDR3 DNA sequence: TGTGCCAGCAGGTATCTAGCGTTCCGCACAGATACGCAGTATTTT.

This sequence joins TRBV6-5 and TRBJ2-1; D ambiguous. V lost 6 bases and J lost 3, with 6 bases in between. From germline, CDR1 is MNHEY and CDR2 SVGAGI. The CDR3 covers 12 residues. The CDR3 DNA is TGTGCCAGCAGAAGGAGCTACAATGAGCAGTTCTTC. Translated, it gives CASRRSYNEQFF.

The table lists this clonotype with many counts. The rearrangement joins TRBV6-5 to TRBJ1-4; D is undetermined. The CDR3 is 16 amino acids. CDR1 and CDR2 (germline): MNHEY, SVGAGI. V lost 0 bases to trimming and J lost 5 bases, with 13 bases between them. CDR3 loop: CASSYSIRSLNEKLFF. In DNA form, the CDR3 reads TGTGCCAGCAGTTACTCGATTCGCAGTTTGAATGAAAAACTGTTTTTT.

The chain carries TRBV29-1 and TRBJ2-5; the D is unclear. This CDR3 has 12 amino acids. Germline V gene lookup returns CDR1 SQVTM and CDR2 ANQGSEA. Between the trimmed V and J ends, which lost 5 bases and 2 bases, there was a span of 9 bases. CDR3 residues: CSVNVGQETQYF. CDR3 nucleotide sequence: TGCAGCGTTAACGTAGGGCAAGAGACCCAGTACTTC.

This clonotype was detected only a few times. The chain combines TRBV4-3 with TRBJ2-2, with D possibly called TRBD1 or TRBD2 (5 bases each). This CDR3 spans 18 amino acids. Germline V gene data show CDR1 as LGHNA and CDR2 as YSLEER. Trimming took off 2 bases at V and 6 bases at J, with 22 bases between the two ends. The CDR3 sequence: CASSQPQTGAVESGELFF. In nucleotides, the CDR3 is TGCGCCAGCAGCCAACCCCAGACCGGGGCAGTGGAATCCGGGGAGCTGTTTTTT.